These 26 T cell receptor beta chains were sequenced from one sample in a study of chemoradiotherapy in HPV16-positive cancers. Sequenced by immunoSEQ multiplex PCR; TCRdb stores in-frame clones only, minus some. The sample comprises about 5,400 clones, around 91% of which are singletons, and 1.9% rests with the top ten. The sample in question was blood, obtained from a patient who underwent chemoradiotherapy. Receptors were obtained from a human donor with HPV-associated anogenital cancer.

This chain uses TRBV29-1 with TRBJ1-2; possibly TRBD1 for D (6 bases). V dropped 4 bases and J dropped 8 bases, with 26 bases sitting between them. The length of the CDR3 is 16 residues. Germline loops: CDR1 SQVTM, CDR2 ANQGSEA. This CDR3 is CSVVGAGEDGWRGYTF. CDR3 bases: TGCAGCGTTGTTGGGGCAGGGGAAGATGGATGGAGAGGCTACACCTTC.

This rearrangement joins TRBV5-4 to TRBJ2-5; perhaps TRBD1 as D (6 bases). The germline CDR1 and CDR2 sequences are SGHNT and YYREEE (reference sequence). The V end lost 1 base, the J end lost 4 bases, and 8 bases lay between the germline ends. The CDR3 consists of 13 residues. The DNA of the CDR3 is TGTGCCAGCAGCTTGACAGGGACAGAGACCCAGTACTTC. Amino acids: CASSLTGTETQYF.

This rearrangement joins TRBV2 to TRBJ2-7, with 9 bases that match TRBD1. Germline CDR1 is SNHLY and CDR2 is FYNNEI. The V gene end was trimmed by 5 bases and the J gene end by 6 bases; junction bases not matched to a gene: 5. The CDR3 contains 13 residues. The CDR3, as DNA: TGTGCCAGCAGTCAGACAGGGGGTCGCGAGCAGTACTTC. Translating gives CASSQTGGREQYF.

CDR3 sequence (DNA): TGTGCCAGCAGTGCCAGTTTGAACACTGAAGCTTTCTTT. Its protein is CASSASLNTEAFF. The rearrangement links TRBV2 to TRBJ1-1, with no clear D. The CDR3 has 13 residues. V dropped 4 bases and J dropped 0 bases, with 6 bases sitting between them. Germline CDR1 and CDR2: SNHLY and FYNNEI. Looking up the rest from reference TRBV2 and TRBJ1-1 gives the full variable domain: EPEVTQTPSHQVTQMGQEVILRCVPISNHLYFYWYRQILGQKVEFLVSFYNNEISEKSEIFDDQFSVERPDGSNFTLKIRSTKLEDSAMYFCASSASLNTEAFFGQGTRLTVV.

The gene calls are TRBV7-9 and TRBJ2-3; TRBD2 aligns across 9 bases. The V gene's germline CDR1 is SEHNR and CDR2 FQNEAQ (reference sequence). The CDR3 covers 14 residues. V was pared by 5 bases and J by 3 bases, with 3 bases of the junction left unmatched. For the CDR3, the DNA is TGTGCCAGCAGCCTTAGCGGGAGAACAGATACGCAGTATTTT. Translation: CASSLSGRTDTQYF.

This chain uses TRBV29-1 with TRBJ1-1; TRBD1 is a possible D gene (6 bases). Germline values: CDR1 SQVTM, CDR2 ANQGSEA. This CDR3 is built from 14 residues. Trimming removed 5 bases from V and 0 bases from J, with 13 bases in between. CDR3 residues: CSVLGQRLNTEAFF. In nucleotides, the CDR3 is TGCAGCGTTCTAGGACAGAGACTGAACACTGAAGCTTTCTTT.

The rearrangement joins TRBV5-6 to TRBJ2-5, with D possibly matching TRBD1 (7 bases). V lost 3 bases and J lost 2, with 14 bases in between. Germline values: CDR1 SGHDT, CDR2 YYEEEE. The CDR3 extends over 15 amino acids. CDR3 sequence: CASSWGDRIQETQYF. The CDR3, as DNA: TGTGCCAGCAGCTGGGGGGACAGAATACAAGAGACCCAGTACTTC.

The gene calls are TRBV7-9 and TRBJ1-3, with 7 positions matching TRBD1. In germline, CDR1 is SEHNR, CDR2 FQNEAQ (reference sequence). The CDR3 runs to 15 residues. Trimming took 0 bases from V and 2 from J; bases not matched to a gene: 1. The CDR3: CASSLATGTGNTIYF. For the CDR3, the DNA is TGTGCCAGCAGCTTAGCGACAGGGACTGGAAACACCATATATTTT.

The chain uses TRBV7-9 and TRBJ1-4; 8 bases fit TRBD1. Losses at the gene ends were 5 bases for V and 8 bases for J; bases not matched to a gene: 10. Germline V lookup: CDR1 SEHNR, CDR2 FQNEAQ (reference sequence). This CDR3 has 15 residues. The DNA for the CDR3 is TGTGCCAGCAGCCTAGGCTCACAGGGGGGCGAAAAACTGTTTTTT. Encoded protein: CASSLGSQGGEKLFF.

This chain uses TRBV9 with TRBJ1-6; 7 bases agree with TRBD1. The CDR3 is made up of 16 amino acids. The V gene end was trimmed by 4 bases and the J gene end by 12 bases; junction bases not matched to a gene: 16. The germline gives CDR1 SGDLS, CDR2 YYNGEE. In DNA, the CDR3 is TGTGCCAGCAGCCCTGATGGGACAGTCCAGTTTAGACCCCTCCACTTT. Amino acid sequence: CASSPDGTVQFRPLHF. The complete variable domain, with remaining parts taken from reference TRBV9 and TRBJ1-6, reads DSGVTQTPKHLITATGQRVTLRCSPRSGDLSVYWYQQSLDQGLQFLIQYYNGEERAKGNILERFSAQQFPDLHSELNLSSLELGDSALYFCASSPDGTVQFRPLHFGNGTRLTVT.

The rearrangement links TRBV4-3 to TRBJ1-2; no firm D call. The germline V gene has CDR1 LGHNA and CDR2 YSLEER. Trimming took 0 bases from V and 5 from J, leaving 13 bases between them. This CDR3 region has 15 residues. In nucleotides, the CDR3 is TGCGCCAGCAGCCAAGATAAAACAGCTCGGTATGGCTACACCTTC. Its protein is CASSQDKTARYGYTF.

The rearrangement links TRBV25-1 to TRBJ1-5; tentatively, D is TRBD1 (6 bases). This CDR3 region has 15 residues. Germline CDR1 reads MGHDK; CDR2 reads SYGVNS. The germline V and J ends were trimmed by 5 bases and 4 bases, with 15 bases remaining between them. This chain's CDR3 is CASSLGGAQNQPQHF. In nucleotides, the CDR3 is TGTGCCAGCAGTCTGGGGGGGGCGCAGAATCAGCCCCAGCATTTT.

The gene calls are TRBV11-2 and TRBJ2-5, with no clear D. The germline V gene encodes CDR1 SGHAT and CDR2 FQNNGV. The CDR3 contains 10 residues. The V gene lost 5 bases and the J gene lost 5 bases, with 3 bases spanning the gap. The CDR3 coding sequence is TGTGCCAGCAGCCGGGAGACCCAGTACTTC. Residues: CASSRETQYF.

This chain connects TRBV27 to TRBJ2-1; 10 bases are a match to TRBD2. J lost 10 bases, V lost 2 bases, and 5 bases had no gene match. CDR1 and CDR2 (germline): MNHEY, SMNVEV (reference sequence). The CDR3 length is 14 residues. DNA of the CDR3: TGTGCCAGCAGTTTAACTAGCGGGACACCGGAGCAGTTCTTC. It codes for CASSLTSGTPEQFF.

This clone was observed a single time. Here the CDR3 reads CASSTGQGDTEAFF. CDR3 nucleotide sequence: TGTGCCAGCAGCACTGGACAGGGGGACACTGAAGCTTTCTTT. The chain joins TRBV5-4 to TRBJ1-1; 10 bases map to TRBD1. This CDR3 region has 14 residues. V dropped 4 bases and J dropped 3; count of bases not matched to a gene: 3. Germline CDR1 reads SGHNT; CDR2 reads YYREEE (reference sequence).

The gene calls are TRBV6-5 and TRBJ2-1; D is perhaps TRBD2 (5 bases). The CDR3 extends over 14 amino acids. Germline CDR1 MNHEY, CDR2 SVGAGI. V was shortened by 7 bases and J by 2 bases, with 12 bases between the two germline ends. As DNA, the CDR3 is TGTGCCAGCAACGGAGGAGTGACCTACAATGAGCAGTTCTTC. Translated: CASNGGVTYNEQFF.

The J gene is TRBJ1-6, the V gene TRBV4-1; 9 bases are a match to TRBD1. Germline V gene lookup returns CDR1 MGHRA and CDR2 YSYEKL. The CDR3 consists of 19 residues. V gave up 0 bases and J gave up 3 bases; unmatched junction bases: 9. The CDR3 nucleotides are TGCGCCAGCAGCCAAGATAAGAGGACAGGGGACCTCTATAATTCACCCCTCCACTTT. This encodes CASSQDKRTGDLYNSPLHF.

The chain employs TRBV5-1 and TRBJ1-1, with unresolved D. With 4 bases removed from V and 0 bases from J, the gap between germline ends came to 10 bases. Germline loops: CDR1 SGHRS, CDR2 YFSETQ. The CDR3 length is 14 residues. CDR3 sequence: CASSTEFMNTEAFF. In nucleotides, the CDR3 is TGCGCCAGCAGCACAGAATTCATGAACACTGAAGCTTTCTTT.

The V gene is TRBV7-9, the J gene TRBJ2-2; unclear D gene. V dropped 5 bases and J dropped 1 base, with 14 bases sitting between them. CDR1 is SEHNR, CDR2 FQNEAQ, per germline (reference sequence). The CDR3 length is 16 residues. CDR3 loop: CASSQVVYLNTGELFF. CDR3 in DNA: TGTGCCAGCAGCCAAGTTGTCTACCTGAACACCGGGGAGCTGTTTTTT.

The rearrangement links TRBV4-2 to TRBJ1-6, with D possibly matching TRBD1 (6 bases). V lost 2 bases and J lost 11, with 10 bases in between. The V gene's germline CDR1 is LGHNA and CDR2 YNFKEQ. This CDR3 region has 13 residues. The CDR3 DNA follows: TGTGCCAGCAGCCAATACAGGGTGACACCCCTCCACTTT. Residues: CASSQYRVTPLHF.

The chain is built from TRBV5-4 and TRBJ2-2, with TRBD1 as a possible D gene (5 bases). The V gene's germline CDR1 is SGHNT and CDR2 YYREEE (reference sequence). The CDR3 is made up of 14 amino acids. The ends were cut back, 2 bases at V and 7 bases at J, with 12 bases in the middle. CDR3 in amino acids: CASSFQGSIGELFF. CDR3 in DNA: TGTGCCAGCAGCTTTCAGGGTTCTATCGGGGAGCTGTTTTTT. Looking up the rest from reference TRBV5-4 and TRBJ2-2 gives the full variable domain: ETGVTQSPTHLIKTRGQQVTLRCSSQSGHNTVSWYQQALGQGPQFIFQYYREEENGRGNFPPRFSGLQFPNYSSELNVNALELDDSALYLCASSFQGSIGELFFGEGSRLTVL.

This sequence joins TRBV2 and TRBJ1-2; D perhaps matches TRBD1 (6 bases). The V gene lost 7 bases and the J gene lost 6 bases, with 12 bases spanning the gap. The CDR3 extends over 12 amino acids. The germline V gene has CDR1 SNHLY and CDR2 FYNNEI. The CDR3 region has the DNA TGTGCCAGCAAGCAGTCAGGGGATGGCTACACCTTC. It yields the protein CASKQSGDGYTF. Drawing the rest from reference TRBV2 and TRBJ1-2, the complete variable domain is EPEVTQTPSHQVTQMGQEVILRCVPISNHLYFYWYRQILGQKVEFLVSFYNNEISEKSEIFDDQFSVERPDGSNFTLKIRSTKLEDSAMYFCASKQSGDGYTFGSGTRLTVV.

V is TRBV7-8 and J is TRBJ1-3, with D uncertain. This CDR3 region has 13 residues. The V end was cut by 6 bases, the J end by 1 base, with 7 bases between. Per germline, CDR1 SGHVS and CDR2 FQNEAQ. CDR3 bases: TGTGCCAGCAGGCCAGTGTCTGGAAACACCATATATTTT. It encodes CASRPVSGNTIYF. The whole variable domain, filled in from reference TRBV7-8 and TRBJ1-3, reads GAGVSQSPRYKVAKRGQDVALRCDPISGHVSLFWYQQALGQGPEFLTYFQNEAQLDKSGLPSDRFFAERPEGSVSTLKIQRTQQEDSAVYLCASRPVSGNTIYFGEGSWLTVV.

V and J are TRBV4-3 and TRBJ1-1; no definite D call. Trimming shortened V by 7 bases and J by 1 base, and 16 bases separated the two germline ends. Germline V gene sequence: CDR1 LGHNA, CDR2 YSLEER. The CDR3 has 15 residues. The CDR3 nucleotides read TGCGCCAGCACTTACGAGAGTGGAGGGAACACTGAAGCTTTCTTT. Amino acids: CASTYESGGNTEAFF.

V is TRBV29-1 and J is TRBJ2-2; 8 bases are a match to TRBD2. The length of the CDR3 is 13 residues. V gave up 6 bases and J gave up 6 bases; unmatched junction bases: 6. CDR1 and CDR2 (germline): SQVTM, ANQGSEA. CDR3 coding DNA: TGCAGCGTAGGGACTAGACGCCCCGGGGAGCTGTTTTTT. It is translated as CSVGTRRPGELFF.

The rearrangement links TRBV18 to TRBJ2-5; D perhaps matches TRBD2 (5 bases). Matching the DNA end better, TRBJ2-7 makes the J call doubtful. Germline values: CDR1 KGHSH, CDR2 LQKENI. The CDR3 length is 16 residues. DNA of the CDR3: TGTGCCAGCTCACCACCTGGACTCCGATCGGCCTACGAGCAGTACTTC. Translated, it gives CASSPPGLRSAYEQYF.